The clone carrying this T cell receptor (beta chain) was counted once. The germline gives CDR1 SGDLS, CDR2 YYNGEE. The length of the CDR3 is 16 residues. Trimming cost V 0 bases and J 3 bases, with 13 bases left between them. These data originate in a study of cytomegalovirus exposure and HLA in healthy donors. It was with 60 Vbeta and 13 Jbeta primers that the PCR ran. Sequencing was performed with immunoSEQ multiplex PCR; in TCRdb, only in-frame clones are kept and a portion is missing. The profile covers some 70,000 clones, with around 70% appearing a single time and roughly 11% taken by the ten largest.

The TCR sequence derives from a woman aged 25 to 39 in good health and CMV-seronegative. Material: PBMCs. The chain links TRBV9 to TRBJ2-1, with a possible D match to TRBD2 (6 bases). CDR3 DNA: TGTGCCAGCAGCGTAGGGTGGCGGGGTAGCTACAATGAGCAGTTCTTC. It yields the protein CASSVGWRGSYNEQFF.